This record looks at one TCR beta chain sequence and its context. Its binding antigen is unknown. Within one base of it there is no much larger clone, and no base qualities were kept. The data belong to a study of blood T cell repertoires in COVID-19 (dated by TCRdb to the early 2020s). For context, the study as a whole: Samples covering the acute and convalescent phases of COVID-19 were provided by collaborators in the United States, Italy and Spain. The material from the prospective study consisted of cDNA or gDNA derived from T cells, B-cell-depleted T cells, or PBMCs. Subjects who had been exposed to COVID-19, were actively infected with it, or had recovered from it provided the deeply sampled blood TCRbeta repertoires that made up the dataset. A freely available public database, intended as a resource for researchers studying the immune response to SARS-CoV-2, is where the repertoires were released. Samples came from the ongoing ImmuneRACE study (first 160 participants) plus 1,254 subjects from 6 global collaborators. Sample metadata almost always included a de-identified subject ID, COVID-19 status, age in years and sex. HLA class I and class II types, where available, came from metadata supplied by the sample provider rather than from assay-based typing. The paper's findings and limits, for the study overall: The amount of clinical and demographic metadata varied by source and participant and was provided uncurated.

TCRbeta CDR3 regions were amplified from genomic DNA by means of the immunoSEQ Assay, a bias-controlled multiplex PCR. On the study's bioinformatics: The number of nucleated cells in each sample was estimated from the amplification of reference gene primers within the assay. Sequence reads were collapsed and filtered to measure the absolute abundance of every unique TCRbeta CDR3 rearrangement. Productive Simpson clonality was computed per sample as the square root of Simpson's diversity index over productive rearrangements. In TCRdb, the immuneACCESS table is reduced to in-frame sequences with V and J assigned. These tables do not hold every clone; where another copy was compared, an unresolved V gene accounts for under half, and the others remain unexplained. V and J calls plus clone size are reproduced from that table; the DNA served to infer D and trimming. The sample table lists about 76,000 clones, approximately 78% of them with a count of one. The ten largest clones capture approximately 25% of the sample.

CDR1 SEHNR and CDR2 FQNEAQ are derived from the germline V gene (reference sequence). V is trimmed back by 5 bases and J by 7 bases, and the junction contains 8 bases that no gene match accounts for. There are 15 amino acids in the CDR3, from cysteine to phenylalanine inclusive. The sequence is cut down to CDR3 DNA, 45 bases in frame from base 1. Each collaborating institution followed its own protocols to collect whole blood in K2EDTA tubes. For TCRbeta analysis, collaborators shipped samples as frozen whole blood, isolated PBMCs, or DNA extracted from either of those sample types. This clonotype was obtained from a human donor in a cohort sampled during active COVID-19. Sequenced input: peripheral blood. Recombination connected TRBV7-9 to TRBJ1-4; TRBD1 matches 9 bases in the middle. The CDR3 loop reads CASSAQGAPGEKLFF. The DNA sequence follows: TGTGCCAGCAGCGCACAGGGGGCGCCGGGTGAAAAACTGTTTTTT.